Below, 21 T cell receptor beta chains from the same sample are listed, as sequenced in a study of cytomegalovirus exposure and HLA in healthy donors. A multiplex PCR was run with 60 Vbeta primers and 13 Jbeta primers. This table comes from immunoSEQ multiplex PCR, and its TCRdb copy is limited to in-frame clones, with some not included. The sample consists of 150,000 to 200,000 clones, about 86% of them appearing once. The sample taken for sequencing was PBMCs. The origin of the receptors is a woman in her 30s in good health and CMV-seronegative.

The chain employs TRBV9 and TRBJ1-2; D is possibly TRBD1 (5 bases). Germline lookup yields CDR1 SGDLS and CDR2 YYNGEE. V lost 0 bases and J lost 6, with 9 bases in between. The CDR3 extends over 13 amino acids. The CDR3 sequence is CASSVDRRDGYTF. CDR3 DNA sequence: TGTGCCAGCAGCGTAGACAGGAGGGATGGCTACACCTTC.

The chain joins TRBV28 to TRBJ1-2, with 9 bases matching TRBD1. The CDR3 runs to 15 residues. V shed 4 bases and J 3 bases; nucleotides not matched to a gene: 6. The V gene's germline CDR1 is MDHEN and CDR2 SYDVKM. In DNA form, the CDR3 reads TGTGCCAGCAGTTCGGGGGACAGGGATGACTATGGCTACACCTTC. The encoded protein is CASSSGDRDDYGYTF.

Comment on this clone: Additional DNA sequences in this sample encode the identical CDR3. CDR3 bases: TGTGCCAGCAGTTTATCGCGGGGGAATCAGCCCCAGCATTTT. Translation gives CASSLSRGNQPQHF. The chain carries TRBV27 and TRBJ1-5, with a tentative D call TRBD1 (5 bases). The CDR3 is made up of 14 amino acids. V was cut by 0 bases and J by 4 bases, with 7 bases left in between. CDR1 is MNHEY and CDR2 is SMNVEV in the germline V gene (reference sequence).

The rearrangement uses TRBV10-1 and TRBJ2-7; no reliable D call. Trimming left V 8 bases short and J 0 bases short, with 20 bases between. The CDR3 length is 16 residues. Germline V CDR1 and CDR2: WNHNN, SYGVQD (reference sequence). The chain's CDR3 is CASLSRGAETSYEQYF. In DNA, the CDR3 is TGCGCCAGCCTCAGTCGAGGAGCCGAGACCTCCTACGAGCAGTACTTC.

The genes are TRBV6-5 and TRBJ2-5; 10 bases are shared with TRBD1. The CDR3 totals 15 residues. Germline CDR1 is MNHEY and CDR2 is SVGAGI. The ends lost 5 bases at V and 4 bases at J; junction bases unmatched: 7. The chain's CDR3 is CASSAPGQGLETQYF. The CDR3 DNA reads TGTGCCAGCAGTGCACCGGGACAGGGGCTAGAGACCCAGTACTTC.

The chain uses TRBV18 and TRBJ2-7, with TRBD2 identical over 11 bases. CDR1 KGHSH and CDR2 LQKENI come from the germline V gene. Trimming cost V 1 base and J 4 bases; bases outside gene matches: 18. CDR3 length: 20 amino acids. The chain's CDR3 is CASSPRTTSGELLSWYEQYF. CDR3 nucleotide sequence: TGTGCCAGCTCACCACGGACGACTAGCGGGGAGCTCTTATCGTGGTACGAGCAGTACTTC.

The chain employs TRBV15 and TRBJ2-3; TRBD1 aligns across 8 bases. V was clipped by 3 bases and J by 4 bases; unmatched bases: 9. Germline V gene sequence: CDR1 LNHNV, CDR2 YYDKDF (reference sequence). CDR3 length: 16 residues. The CDR3 nucleotides read TGTGCCACCAGCAGGAAACAGGGGGTCAATGCAGATACGCAGTATTTT. Translation: CATSRKQGVNADTQYF.

This chain uses TRBV27 with TRBJ2-1; 11 bases fit TRBD2. The germline gives CDR1 MNHEY, CDR2 SMNVEV (reference sequence). The CDR3 has 17 residues. V gave up 4 bases and J gave up 0 bases; unmatched junction bases: 5. This CDR3 is CASSSSSGGISYNEQFF. In DNA form, the CDR3 reads TGTGCCAGCAGTTCCTCTAGCGGGGGGATCTCCTACAATGAGCAGTTCTTC.

Here the CDR3 reads CASSGDLSQDTDTQYF. In nucleotides, the CDR3 is TGTGCCAGTAGTGGCGACCTAAGCCAGGACACAGATACGCAGTATTTT. This chain connects TRBV19 to TRBJ2-3; D not certain. Germline V gene sequence: CDR1 LNHDA, CDR2 SQIVND (reference sequence). This CDR3 is 16 amino acids long. Trimming took 5 bases from V and 2 from J, leaving 17 bases between them.

The rearrangement uses TRBV18 and TRBJ1-3; no reliable D call. The CDR3 is 15 residues long. Trimming cost V 4 bases and J 0 bases, with 10 bases left between them. Germline lookup yields CDR1 KGHSH and CDR2 LQKENI. Here the CDR3 reads CASSLSPGSGNTIYF. The CDR3 region has the DNA TGTGCCAGCTCACTATCGCCCGGCTCTGGAAACACCATATATTTT.

The V gene is TRBV6-1, the J gene TRBJ1-6, with TRBD1 matching over 8 bases. Germline loops: CDR1 MNHNS, CDR2 SASEGT. V lost 11 bases and J lost 7; bases outside the gene matches: 10. The length of the CDR3 is 14 residues. The CDR3 coding sequence is TGTGCCGGAAGACAGGGGTTAGAAAATTCACCCCTCCACTTT. Protein: CAGRQGLENSPLHF.

The CDR3 DNA reads TGTGCCAGCAGGGCCGGCGGTTACAATGAGCAGTTCTTC. Its protein is CASRAGGYNEQFF. V and J are TRBV6-5 and TRBJ2-1; D uncertain. Trimming cost V 6 bases and J 4 bases, with 10 bases left between them. The V gene's germline CDR1 is MNHEY and CDR2 SVGAGI. CDR3 length: 13 residues.

The CDR3 spells CASSRAGAGNTIYF. Here the CDR3 DNA reads TGTGCCAGCAGTCGGGCGGGGGCTGGAAACACCATATATTTT. V is TRBV28 and J is TRBJ1-3; the D gene is possibly TRBD1 (5 bases). This CDR3 spans 14 amino acids. V dropped 5 bases and J dropped 2 bases, with 10 bases sitting between them. Germline values: CDR1 MDHEN, CDR2 SYDVKM.

Points on this clone: This CDR3 is also generated by other DNA sequences in the sample. The chain is built from TRBV5-1 and TRBJ2-7, with 7 bases fitting TRBD1. The CDR3 length is 15 residues. Trimming removed 0 bases from V and 4 bases from J; junction bases left unmatched: 7. Germline CDR1 and CDR2: SGHRS and YFSETQ. In nucleotides, the CDR3 is TGCGCCAGCAGCTTGGTGAGTGGACAGGAATACGAGCAGTACTTC. Protein product: CASSLVSGQEYEQYF.

This sequence joins TRBV19 and TRBJ2-6, with a weak D call TRBD2 (5 bases). The V and J ends lost 3 bases and 1 base respectively, with 16 bases between them. This CDR3 spans 18 amino acids. The germline V gene has CDR1 LNHDA and CDR2 SQIVND (reference sequence). The CDR3 DNA reads as TGTGCCAGTAGTATTGGCGGTAGCGCCCTTTCTGGGGCCAACGTCCTGACTTTC. Translated: CASSIGGSALSGANVLTF.

In nucleotides, the CDR3 is TGTGCCAGCAGCCCAGGGCTTCACTCCGAGCAGTACTTC. Protein sequence: CASSPGLHSEQYF. V and J are TRBV7-2 and TRBJ2-7; maybe TRBD1 (5 bases). V lost 5 bases to trimming and J lost 6 bases, with 14 bases between them. Germline V gene lookup returns CDR1 SGHTA and CDR2 FQGNSA. The CDR3 has 13 residues. Drawing the rest from reference TRBV7-2 and TRBJ2-7, the complete variable domain is GAGVSQSPSNKVTEKGKDVELRCDPISGHTALYWYRQSLGQGLEFLIYFQGNSAPDKSGLPSDRFSAERTGGSVSTLTIQRTQQEDSAVYLCASSPGLHSEQYFGPGTRLTVT.

This clone was detected only a few times. The chain uses TRBV5-6 and TRBJ1-2; weak D call: TRBD1 (6 bases). The CDR3 contains 14 residues. The germline gives CDR1 SGHDT, CDR2 YYEEEE. V shed 0 bases and J shed 4 bases, with 10 bases lying between them. The CDR3 DNA reads TGTGCCAGCAGCTTGGTCGGGGGGGCCTATGGCTACACCTTC. Its protein product is CASSLVGGAYGYTF.

This chain uses TRBV9 with TRBJ1-3; the D is unclear. CDR1 SGDLS and CDR2 YYNGEE come from the germline V gene. V dropped 4 bases and J dropped 0 bases, with 14 bases sitting between them. The length of the CDR3 is 16 residues. The CDR3: CASSPRLASSGNTIYF. The CDR3 bases are TGTGCCAGCAGCCCCCGACTCGCGAGCTCTGGAAACACCATATATTTT.

As concerns this clone: Its ends do not fully match the called genes, so a read error is possible. The chain recombines TRBV7-9 with TRBJ1-6, with D possibly being TRBD1 (5 bases). The CDR3 totals 14 residues. The germline gives CDR1 SEHNR, CDR2 FQNEAQ (reference sequence). Here the CDR3 reads CSSSSQVLNSPLHF. The CDR3 DNA reads TGTTCCAGCAGCTCACAGGTTCTAAATTCACCCCTCCACTTT.

The rearrangement joins TRBV7-2 to TRBJ2-5; D might be TRBD2 (6 bases). Judging by the DNA end, TRBJ2-7 fits better; the J call may be wrong. The CDR3 spans 15 residues. Per the germline V gene, CDR1 is SGHTA and CDR2 is FQGNSA. CDR3 DNA sequence: TGTGCCAGCAGCTTAGCGAGGGACTCCTCCTACGAGCAGTACTTC. Translated, it gives CASSLARDSSYEQYF.

V usage is TRBV10-3 and J usage is TRBJ1-1; a weak D match, TRBD1 (5 bases). The germline V gene has CDR1 ENHRY and CDR2 SYGVKD. With 6 bases removed from V and 2 bases from J, the gap between germline ends came to 13 bases. This CDR3 has 14 residues. CDR3 residues: CAISLTEKNTEAFF. CDR3 nucleotide sequence: TGTGCCATCAGCCTGACAGAAAAAAACACTGAAGCTTTCTTT.